The 2 T cell receptor beta chains reported below all come from one sample, sequenced in a study of molecular identifiers for immune sequencing clone quantification. TCRdb independently ran MiXCR on the PCR reads; one entry per CDR3 protein. The sample holds 600,000 to 650,000 distinct CDR3 sequences, around 20% seen once. Sequences were obtained from naive CD8+ T cells from blood, with Jurkat cell RNA spiked in. Sample subset: FACS-sorted CD8+CD4-CCR7+CD45RA+ naive T cells. These receptors were collected from a human donor in good health. Some libraries in this study had Jurkat cell RNA spiked in.

In this sample, this clonotype turned up a few times. The chain recombines TRBV7-9 with TRBJ1-1, with D uncertain. This CDR3 is built from 16 residues. The V gene lost 5 bases and the J gene lost 0 bases, with 16 bases spanning the gap. Germline-derived CDR1 and CDR2 are SEHNR and FQNEAQ (reference sequence). CDR3 sequence: CASSPVLLTMNTEAFF. The CDR3, as DNA: TGTGCCAGCAGCCCAGTTCTCTTAACTATGAACACTGAAGCTTTCTTT.

Regarding this clonotype: A much larger clone sits a single nucleotide away, making a read error possible. V gene TRBV29-1 combines with J gene TRBJ1-2; no reliable D call. The CDR3 extends over 11 amino acids. The germline V gene has CDR1 SQVTM and CDR2 ANQGSEA. Here the CDR3 DNA reads TGCAGCGTTGTACACAACTATGACTACACCTTC. It is translated as CSVVHNYDYTF.